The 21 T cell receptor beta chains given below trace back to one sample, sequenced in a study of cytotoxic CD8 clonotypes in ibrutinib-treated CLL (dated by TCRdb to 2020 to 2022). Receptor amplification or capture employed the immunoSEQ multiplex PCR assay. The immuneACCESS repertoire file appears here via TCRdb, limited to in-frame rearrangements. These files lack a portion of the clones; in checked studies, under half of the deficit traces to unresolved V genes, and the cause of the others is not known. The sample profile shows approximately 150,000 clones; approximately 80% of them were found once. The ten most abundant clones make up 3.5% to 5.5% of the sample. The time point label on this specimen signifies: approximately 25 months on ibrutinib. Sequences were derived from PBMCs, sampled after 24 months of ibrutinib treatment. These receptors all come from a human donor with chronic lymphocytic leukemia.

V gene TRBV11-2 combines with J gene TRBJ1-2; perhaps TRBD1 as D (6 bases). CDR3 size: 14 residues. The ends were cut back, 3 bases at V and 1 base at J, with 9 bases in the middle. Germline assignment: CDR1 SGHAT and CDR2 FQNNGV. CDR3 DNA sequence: TGTGCCAGCAGCTTTGGACAGCTTAACTATGGCTACACCTTC. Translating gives CASSFGQLNYGYTF. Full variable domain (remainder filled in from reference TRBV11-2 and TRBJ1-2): EAGVAQSPRYKIIEKRQSVAFWCNPISGHATLYWYQQILGQGPKLLIQFQNNGVVDDSQLPKDRFSAERLKGVDSTLKIQPAKLEDSAVYLCASSFGQLNYGYTFGSGTRLTVV.

This CDR3 reads CASSVRASGLYEQYF. In DNA, the CDR3 is TGTGCCAGTAGTGTCCGGGCCTCTGGGCTCTACGAGCAGTACTTC. The gene calls are TRBV19 and TRBJ2-7; no definite D call. Germline CDR1 and CDR2: LNHDA and SQIVND (reference sequence). This CDR3 comprises 15 residues. Trimming removed 5 bases at V and 3 bases at J, with 17 bases between.

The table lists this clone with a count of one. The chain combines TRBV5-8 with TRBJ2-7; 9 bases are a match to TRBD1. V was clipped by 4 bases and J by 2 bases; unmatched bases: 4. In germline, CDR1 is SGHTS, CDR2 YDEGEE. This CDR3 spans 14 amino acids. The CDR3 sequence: CASSPRQGAYEQYF. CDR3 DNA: TGTGCCAGCAGCCCGAGACAGGGGGCCTACGAGCAGTACTTC.

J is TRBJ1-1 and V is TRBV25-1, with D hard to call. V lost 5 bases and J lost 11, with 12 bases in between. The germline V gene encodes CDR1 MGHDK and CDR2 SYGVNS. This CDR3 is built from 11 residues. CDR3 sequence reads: CASSKWPRAFF. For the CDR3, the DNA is TGTGCCAGCAGTAAGTGGCCGCGGGCTTTCTTT.

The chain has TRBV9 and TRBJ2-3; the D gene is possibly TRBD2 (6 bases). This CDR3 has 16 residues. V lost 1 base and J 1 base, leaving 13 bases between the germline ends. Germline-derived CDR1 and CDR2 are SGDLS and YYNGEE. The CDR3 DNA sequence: TGTGCCAGCAGCGTAAGGGAGCGGGCCGGCACAGATACGCAGTATTTT. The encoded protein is CASSVRERAGTDTQYF.

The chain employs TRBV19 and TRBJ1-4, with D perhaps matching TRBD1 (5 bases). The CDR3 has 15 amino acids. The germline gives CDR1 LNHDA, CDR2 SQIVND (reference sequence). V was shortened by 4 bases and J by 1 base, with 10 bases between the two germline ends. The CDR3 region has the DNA TGTGCCAGTAGTAATAGGGGCGGAACTAATGAAAAACTGTTTTTT. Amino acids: CASSNRGGTNEKLFF.

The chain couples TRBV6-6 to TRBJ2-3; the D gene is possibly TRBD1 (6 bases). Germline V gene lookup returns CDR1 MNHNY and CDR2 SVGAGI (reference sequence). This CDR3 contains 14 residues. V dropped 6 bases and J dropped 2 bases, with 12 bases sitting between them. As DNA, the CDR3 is TGTGCCAGCAGAATCACAGGGTCCACAGATACGCAGTATTTT. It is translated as CASRITGSTDTQYF.

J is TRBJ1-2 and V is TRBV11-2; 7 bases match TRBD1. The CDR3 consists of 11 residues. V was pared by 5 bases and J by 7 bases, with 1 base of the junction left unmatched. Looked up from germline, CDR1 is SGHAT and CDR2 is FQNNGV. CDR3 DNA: TGTGCCAGCAGCACAGGGGTTGGCTACACCTTC. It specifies CASSTGVGYTF.

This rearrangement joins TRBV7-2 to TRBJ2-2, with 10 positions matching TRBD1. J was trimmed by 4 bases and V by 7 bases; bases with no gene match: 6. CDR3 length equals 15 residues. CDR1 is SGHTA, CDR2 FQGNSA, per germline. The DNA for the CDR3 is TGTGCCAGCACCCTTCGACAGGGGGCCACCGGGGAGCTGTTTTTT. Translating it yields CASTLRQGATGELFF.

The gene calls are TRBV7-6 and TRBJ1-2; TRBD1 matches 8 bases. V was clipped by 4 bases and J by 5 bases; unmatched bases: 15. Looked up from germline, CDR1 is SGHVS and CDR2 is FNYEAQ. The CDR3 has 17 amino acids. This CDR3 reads CASSSDPTTGGLYGYTF. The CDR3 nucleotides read TGTGCCAGCAGCTCAGACCCGACAACAGGGGGTTTATATGGCTACACCTTC. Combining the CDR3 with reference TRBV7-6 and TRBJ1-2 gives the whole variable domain GAGVSQSPRYKVTKRGQDVALRCDPISGHVSLYWYRQALGQGPEFLTYFNYEAQQDKSGLPNDRFSAERPEGSISTLTIQRTEQRDSAMYRCASSSDPTTGGLYGYTFGSGTRLTVV.

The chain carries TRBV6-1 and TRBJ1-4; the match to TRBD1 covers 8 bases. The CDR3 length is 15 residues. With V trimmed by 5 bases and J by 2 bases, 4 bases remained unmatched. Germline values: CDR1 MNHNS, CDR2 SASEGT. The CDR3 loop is CASSSQGATNEKLFF. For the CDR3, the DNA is TGTGCCAGCAGTTCCCAGGGGGCTACTAATGAAAAACTGTTTTTT.

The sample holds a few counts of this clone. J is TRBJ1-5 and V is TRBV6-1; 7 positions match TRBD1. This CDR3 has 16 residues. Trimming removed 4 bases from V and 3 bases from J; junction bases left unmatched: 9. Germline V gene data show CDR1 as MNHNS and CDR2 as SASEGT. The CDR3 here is CASSGRGDSYNQPQHF. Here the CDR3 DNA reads TGTGCCAGCAGTGGGCGAGGGGACAGCTACAATCAGCCCCAGCATTTT.

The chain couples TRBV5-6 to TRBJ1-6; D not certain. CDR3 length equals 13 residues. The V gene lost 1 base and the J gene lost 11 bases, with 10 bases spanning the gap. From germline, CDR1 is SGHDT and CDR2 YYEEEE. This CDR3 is CASSLNRRAPLHF. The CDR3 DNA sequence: TGTGCCAGCAGCTTGAATCGGAGGGCACCCCTCCACTTT.

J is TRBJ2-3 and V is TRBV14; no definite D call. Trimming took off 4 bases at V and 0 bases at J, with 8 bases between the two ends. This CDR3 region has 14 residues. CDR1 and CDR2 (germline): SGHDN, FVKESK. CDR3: CASSLPLSTDTQYF. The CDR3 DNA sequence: TGTGCCAGCAGCCTACCCCTTAGCACAGATACGCAGTATTTT.

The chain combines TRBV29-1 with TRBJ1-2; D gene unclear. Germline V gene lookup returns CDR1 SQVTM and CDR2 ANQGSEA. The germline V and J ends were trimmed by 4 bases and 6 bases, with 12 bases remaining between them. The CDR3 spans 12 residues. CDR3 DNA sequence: TGCAGCGTTGGTTCGGCGGACGATGGCTACACCTTC. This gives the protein CSVGSADDGYTF.

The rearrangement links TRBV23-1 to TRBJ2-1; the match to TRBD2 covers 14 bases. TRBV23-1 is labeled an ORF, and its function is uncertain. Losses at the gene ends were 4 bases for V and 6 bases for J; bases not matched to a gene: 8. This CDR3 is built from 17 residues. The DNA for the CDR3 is TGCGCCAGCAGTCCCCGGACTAGCGGGAGGCACGTCAATGAGCAGTTCTTC. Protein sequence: CASSPRTSGRHVNEQFF.

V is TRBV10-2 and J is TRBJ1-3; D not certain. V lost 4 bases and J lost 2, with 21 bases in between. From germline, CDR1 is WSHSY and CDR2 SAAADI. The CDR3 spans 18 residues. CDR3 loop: CASSGTTSGNNPGNTIYF. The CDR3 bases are TGCGCCAGCAGTGGGACGACCTCCGGGAACAACCCTGGAAACACCATATATTTT.

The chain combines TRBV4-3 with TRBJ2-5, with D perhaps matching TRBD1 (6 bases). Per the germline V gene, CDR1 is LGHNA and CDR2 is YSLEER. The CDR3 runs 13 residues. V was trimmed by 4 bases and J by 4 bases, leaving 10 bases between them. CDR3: CASSPRRGETQYF. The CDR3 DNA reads TGCGCCAGCAGCCCGCGCAGGGGAGAGACCCAGTACTTC.

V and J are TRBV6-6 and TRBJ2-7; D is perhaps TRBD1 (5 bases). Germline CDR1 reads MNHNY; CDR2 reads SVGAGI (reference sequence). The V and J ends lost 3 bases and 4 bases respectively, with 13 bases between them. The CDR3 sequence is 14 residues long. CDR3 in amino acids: CASSYNTGAYEQYF. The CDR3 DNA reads TGTGCCAGCAGTTATAATACTGGGGCTTACGAGCAGTACTTC.

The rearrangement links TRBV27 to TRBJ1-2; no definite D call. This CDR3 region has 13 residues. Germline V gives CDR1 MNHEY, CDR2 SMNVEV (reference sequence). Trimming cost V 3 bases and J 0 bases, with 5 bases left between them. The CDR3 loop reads CASSFASNYGYTF. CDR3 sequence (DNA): TGTGCCAGCAGTTTTGCATCTAACTATGGCTACACCTTC.

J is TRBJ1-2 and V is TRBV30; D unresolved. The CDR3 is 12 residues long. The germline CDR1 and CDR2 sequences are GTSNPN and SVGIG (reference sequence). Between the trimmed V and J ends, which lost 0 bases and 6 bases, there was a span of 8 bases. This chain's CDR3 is CAWSVTDHGYTF. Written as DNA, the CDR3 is TGTGCCTGGAGTGTAACGGATCATGGCTACACCTTC. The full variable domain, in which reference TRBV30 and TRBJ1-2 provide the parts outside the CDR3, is SQTIHQWPATLVQPVGSPLSLECTVEGTSNPNLYWYRQAAGRGLQLLFYSVGIGQISSEVPQNLSASRPQDRQFILSSKKLLLSDSGFYLCAWSVTDHGYTFGSGTRLTVV.